Shown below are 32 T cell receptor beta chains from a single sample sequenced in a study of T cells in Graves' hyperthyroidism and ophthalmopathy. TCR beta CDR3 regions were amplified from RNA transcripts. A set of HTBI primers served as the primers for a first-round RT-PCR of the TCR CDR3. TCRdb independently ran MiXCR on the multiplex PCR reads; one entry per CDR3 protein. The sample holds a few hundred thousand distinct CDR3 sequences, around 16% seen once. The sequencing sample was made of blood. These receptor sequences come from a woman between 40 and 55 years old with Graves' ophthalmopathy.

CDR3 region: CASSESGAANTGELFF. Here the CDR3 DNA reads TGTGCCAGCAGTGAGTCGGGGGCAGCGAACACCGGGGAGCTGTTTTTT. The rearrangement joins TRBV6-4 to TRBJ2-2; tentatively, D is TRBD1 or TRBD2 (6 bases each). The V gene lost 3 bases and the J gene lost 0 bases, with 11 bases spanning the gap. CDR1 is MRHNA and CDR2 is SNTAGT in the germline V gene. The CDR3 has 16 residues.

The rearrangement links TRBV19 to TRBJ2-2; the match to TRBD2 covers 8 bases. Germline V gene lookup returns CDR1 LNHDA and CDR2 SQIVND (reference sequence). The CDR3 loop spans 14 amino acids. Trimming at V came to 3 bases and at J to 4 bases, leaving 1 base not matched to a gene. The CDR3 coding sequence is TGTGCCAGTAGTATCAGCGGGGGCACCGGGGAGCTGTTTTTT. Translation: CASSISGGTGELFF.

For the CDR3, the DNA is TGTGCCAGCAGTACCCTCGATGGGGGCTACACCTTC. Residues: CASSTLDGGYTF. The chain combines TRBV2 with TRBJ1-2; no reliable D call. The CDR3 has 12 amino acids. Trimming cost V 5 bases and J 8 bases, with 12 bases left between them. Germline V gene lookup returns CDR1 SNHLY and CDR2 FYNNEI.

On this clonotype itself: At one boundary the junction diverges from the germline segment, which might be a read error. The chain employs TRBV11-2 and TRBJ1-1; D is unclear. The CDR3 contains 15 residues. Germline values: CDR1 SGHAT, CDR2 FQNNGV. The chain's CDR3 is CASNLRPDLDTEAFF. CDR3 in DNA: TGTGCCAGCAACTTAAGGCCCGACCTGGACACTGAAGCTTTCTTT.

This clonotype was detected many times. J is TRBJ1-1 and V is TRBV19; D is unclear. V was cut by 3 bases and J by 0 bases, with 11 bases left in between. Germline V gene lookup returns CDR1 LNHDA and CDR2 SQIVND (reference sequence). The CDR3 length is 15 residues. CDR3 residues: CASSIPRGMNTEAFF. The CDR3 bases are TGTGCCAGTAGTATCCCCCGTGGGATGAACACTGAAGCTTTCTTT.

This clonotype has a count of ten or more. V usage is TRBV7-2 and J usage is TRBJ2-3; TRBD2 is a possible D gene (6 bases). Germline loops: CDR1 SGHTA, CDR2 FQGNSA. Trimming removed 1 base from V and 5 bases from J, with 19 bases in between. The CDR3 length is 17 residues. The CDR3 sequence: CASSLEGASASRDTQYF. CDR3 sequence (DNA): TGTGCCAGCAGCTTAGAAGGGGCTAGCGCCTCCAGAGATACGCAGTATTTT. Together with reference TRBV7-2 and TRBJ2-3, the CDR3 gives the full variable domain: GAGVSQSPSNKVTEKGKDVELRCDPISGHTALYWYRQSLGQGLEFLIYFQGNSAPDKSGLPSDRFSAERTGGSVSTLTIQRTQQEDSAVYLCASSLEGASASRDTQYFGPGTRLTVL.

This clonotype has more than one count but fewer than ten. V gene TRBV6-1 combines with J gene TRBJ2-3, with D tentatively TRBD1 (5 bases). V lost 1 base and J lost 1, with 18 bases in between. Germline V gene sequence: CDR1 MNHNS, CDR2 SASEGT. This CDR3 has 18 residues. The CDR3 region is CASSEEGSGEVGTDTQYF. CDR3 nucleotide sequence: TGTGCCAGCAGTGAAGAGGGGTCAGGAGAAGTAGGCACAGATACGCAGTATTTT.

This clonotype was counted ten times or more. The chain uses TRBV3-1 and TRBJ2-7; TRBD2 agrees at 10 bases. This CDR3 region has 17 residues. J lost 3 bases, V lost 0 bases, and 8 bases had no gene match. The germline V gene encodes CDR1 LGHDT and CDR2 YNNKEL (reference sequence). Here the CDR3 DNA reads TGTGCCAGCAGCCAAGAAGGTAGGGCTAGCGGGAGCTACGAGCAGTACTTC. Translation gives CASSQEGRASGSYEQYF.

The chain has TRBV6-6 and TRBJ2-2; tentatively, D is TRBD1 (6 bases). Germline V gives CDR1 MNHNY, CDR2 SVGAGI (reference sequence). With 0 bases removed from V and 2 bases from J, the gap between germline ends came to 7 bases. CDR3 size: 15 residues. Here the CDR3 reads CASSYSDSNTGELFF. DNA of the CDR3: TGTGCCAGCAGTTACTCGGACAGTAACACCGGGGAGCTGTTTTTT.

The chain is built from TRBV7-9 and TRBJ1-1, with TRBD1 as a possible D gene (6 bases). The CDR3 loop spans 17 amino acids. Trimming cost V 4 bases and J 3 bases, with 21 bases left between them. Germline CDR1 is SEHNR and CDR2 is FQNEAQ (reference sequence). The CDR3 protein is CASSSDPFTGFDTEAFF. CDR3 coding DNA: TGTGCCAGCAGCTCCGACCCTTTCACAGGGTTCGACACTGAAGCTTTCTTT. Looking up the rest from reference TRBV7-9 and TRBJ1-1 gives the full variable domain: DTGVSQNPRHKITKRGQNVTFRCDPISEHNRLYWYRQTLGQGPEFLTYFQNEAQLEKSRLLSDRFSAERPKGSFSTLEIQRTEQGDSAMYLCASSSDPFTGFDTEAFFGQGTRLTVV.

The CDR3 sequence: CASSPGWYEQYF. As DNA, the CDR3 is TGTGCCAGCAGCCCCGGATGGTACGAGCAGTACTTC. The genes are TRBV7-2 and TRBJ2-7; D call uncertain. Germline CDR1 reads SGHTA; CDR2 reads FQGNSA. The CDR3 is 12 residues long. V lost 5 bases and J lost 4, with 9 bases in between.

This clonotype was detected ten times or more. J is TRBJ2-3 and V is TRBV30; TRBD2 agrees at 9 bases. V gave up 7 bases and J gave up 0 bases; unmatched junction bases: 2. The CDR3 spans 13 residues. Germline-derived CDR1 and CDR2 are GTSNPN and SVGIG (reference sequence). CDR3 sequence (DNA): TGTGCCTATACTAGCGGGAGCACAGATACGCAGTATTTT. Translated: CAYTSGSTDTQYF.

The sample holds many counts of this clonotype. This chain links TRBV20-1 with TRBJ2-1, with TRBD1 as a possible D gene (6 bases). The CDR3 sequence is 13 residues long. Trimming stripped 2 bases from V and 10 bases from J, with 15 bases between. CDR1 and CDR2 from the germline V gene are DFQATT and SNEGSKA (reference sequence). This chain's CDR3 is CSARPQGAGEQFF. Here the CDR3 DNA reads TGCAGTGCTAGACCACAGGGCGCTGGGGAGCAGTTCTTC.

This clonotype was seen at least ten times. This rearrangement joins TRBV30 to TRBJ2-1; D may be TRBD1 (6 bases). The germline V gene encodes CDR1 GTSNPN and CDR2 SVGIG (reference sequence). Trimming shortened V by 8 bases and J by 3 bases, and 11 bases separated the two germline ends. This CDR3 has 12 amino acids. For the CDR3, the DNA is TGTGCCCAGGGGATCCACTACAATGAGCAGTTCTTC. It specifies CAQGIHYNEQFF.

The gene calls are TRBV9 and TRBJ2-1; D is possibly TRBD2 (5 bases). The CDR3 spans 12 residues. The V end lost 4 bases, the J end lost 5 bases, and 7 bases lay between the germline ends. Germline V lookup: CDR1 SGDLS, CDR2 YYNGEE. The CDR3 nucleotides read TGTGCCAGCAGCACCGGGGACAATGAGCAGTTCTTC. Encoded protein: CASSTGDNEQFF. The full variable domain, rest sourced from reference TRBV9 and TRBJ2-1, is DSGVTQTPKHLITATGQRVTLRCSPRSGDLSVYWYQQSLDQGLQFLIQYYNGEERAKGNILERFSAQQFPDLHSELNLSSLELGDSALYFCASSTGDNEQFFGPGTRLTVL.

The CDR3 DNA follows: TGCAGTGCTACCCCCTCCAACTCAGGAGGGCCCCAGCATTTT. Residues: CSATPSNSGGPQHF. The chain has TRBV20-1 and TRBJ1-5; the D is unclear. Trimming shortened V by 4 bases and J by 9 bases, and 19 bases separated the two germline ends. Germline CDR1 is DFQATT and CDR2 is SNEGSKA (reference sequence). The CDR3 covers 14 residues.

This clonotype occurred many times. The chain links TRBV27 to TRBJ1-6; possible D gene TRBD1, 5 bases. Looked up from germline, CDR1 is MNHEY and CDR2 is SMNVEV (reference sequence). Between the trimmed V and J ends, which lost 0 bases and 15 bases, there was a span of 12 bases. The CDR3 sequence is 13 residues long. This CDR3 reads CASSLSTVGHLHF. CDR3 bases: TGTGCCAGCAGTTTATCAACAGTGGGGCACCTCCACTTT.

This chain links TRBV10-3 with TRBJ2-5, with 12 bases matching TRBD1. The CDR3 totals 16 residues. V gave up 4 bases and J gave up 5 bases; unmatched junction bases: 8. Germline assignment: CDR1 ENHRY and CDR2 SYGVKD. In DNA form, the CDR3 reads TGTGCCATCAGTGTTCGCCTCGGGACAGGGGGCGAGACCCAGTACTTC. Translating it yields CAISVRLGTGGETQYF.

This clonotype was seen at least ten times. The genes are TRBV3-1 and TRBJ2-3; TRBD2 might be the D (6 bases). The CDR3 consists of 16 residues. From germline, CDR1 is LGHDT and CDR2 YNNKEL (reference sequence). Trimming took 0 bases from V and 7 from J, leaving 17 bases between them. CDR3 nucleotide sequence: TGTGCCAGCAGCCAAGATATAGCGAGCGGGTTATATACGCAGTATTTT. This sequence encodes CASSQDIASGLYTQYF.

The chain joins TRBV20-1 to TRBJ2-7; 14 bases are shared with TRBD2. The CDR3 spans 16 residues. The germline CDR1 and CDR2 sequences are DFQATT and SNEGSKA (reference sequence). J gave up 4 bases and V 3 bases, and 8 bases lay outside the gene matches. The DNA of the CDR3 is TGCAGTGCTAGTTTAGGGACTAGCGGGAGAACGTACGAGCAGTACTTC. Translating it yields CSASLGTSGRTYEQYF.

Details on this clonotype: Possible read error: a much larger clone is one base away. J is TRBJ2-3 and V is TRBV11-2; 9 bases map to TRBD2. The J segment lost 5 bases and the V segment lost 6 bases, leaving 9 bases of the junction unmatched. There are 15 residues in the CDR3. Germline V gives CDR1 SGHAT, CDR2 FQNNGV. The CDR3 region has the DNA TGTGCCAGCAGGGGCGGGGGGGCCAGGGTAGATACGCAGTATTTT. Its protein product is CASRGGGARVDTQYF.

This clonotype was counted many times. The chain carries TRBV10-3 and TRBJ2-1; 10 bases fit TRBD2. From germline, CDR1 is ENHRY and CDR2 SYGVKD. The V and J ends lost 7 bases and 9 bases, in that order; junction bases with no gene match: 12. This CDR3 is built from 15 residues. CDR3 in DNA: TGTGCCATCAAAAAGGGATCTAGCGGGGGCGGTGAGCAGTTCTTC. Amino acid sequence: CAIKKGSSGGGEQFF.

This clonotype came up a few times. This chain connects TRBV4-1 to TRBJ1-4; 7 positions match TRBD1. Germline V CDR1 and CDR2: MGHRA, YSYEKL. CDR3 length: 18 amino acids. Unmatched junction bases numbered 11, after V lost 4 bases and J lost 0 bases. CDR3 in amino acids: CASSLTGQTAATNEKLFF. The CDR3 DNA is TGCGCCAGCAGCCTTACGGGACAGACGGCTGCAACTAATGAAAAACTGTTTTTT.

The chain uses TRBV10-3 and TRBJ1-3, with TRBD1 matching over 9 bases. This CDR3 is 16 amino acids long. Per germline, CDR1 ENHRY and CDR2 SYGVKD. V lost 6 bases, J lost 0 bases, and 6 bases stayed unmatched. The CDR3 DNA is TGTGCCATCAGACGGACAGGGGATTCCTCTGGAAACACCATATATTTT. This translates into CAIRRTGDSSGNTIYF.

This clonotype has a count of ten or more. The chain has TRBV6-1 and TRBJ2-7; D ambiguous. CDR3 length: 12 residues. Deletions cut 7 bases from V and 3 bases from J, with 10 bases between. Germline assignment: CDR1 MNHNS and CDR2 SASEGT. The CDR3 loop reads CASKKGGYEQYF. DNA for the CDR3: TGTGCCAGCAAAAAGGGTGGCTACGAGCAGTACTTC.

This clonotype was counted a few times. As DNA, the CDR3 is TGTGCCAGCAGTCAAAATGGGGACACCGGGGAGCTGTTTTTT. The encoded protein is CASSQNGDTGELFF. The gene calls are TRBV3-1 and TRBJ2-2; no firm D call. Deletions cut 6 bases from V and 3 bases from J, with 11 bases between. Germline lookup yields CDR1 LGHDT and CDR2 YNNKEL (reference sequence). This CDR3 contains 14 residues.

The chain carries TRBV27 and TRBJ1-1; TRBD1 might be the D (5 bases). The length of the CDR3 is 17 residues. V lost 0 bases and J lost 0, with 14 bases in between. Germline CDR1 is MNHEY and CDR2 is SMNVEV (reference sequence). This chain's CDR3 is CASSLSSGGLMNTEAFF. CDR3 nucleotide sequence: TGTGCCAGCAGTTTATCGAGTGGGGGACTAATGAACACTGAAGCTTTCTTT.

This clonotype occurred a few times. V usage is TRBV5-1 and J usage is TRBJ2-2; the D call may be TRBD1 or TRBD2 (5 bases each). V lost 1 base, J lost 0 bases, and 10 bases lay in between. The CDR3 is 16 amino acids. Germline CDR1 and CDR2: SGHRS and YFSETQ. In DNA, the CDR3 is TGCGCCAGCAGCTTGAAAGAGGGGCCGAACACCGGGGAGCTGTTTTTT. It yields the protein CASSLKEGPNTGELFF. Variable domain in full (rest from reference TRBV5-1 and TRBJ2-2): KAGVTQTPRYLIKTRGQQVTLSCSPISGHRSVSWYQQTPGQGLQFLFEYFSETQRNKGNFPGRFSGRQFSNSRSEMNVSTLELGDSALYLCASSLKEGPNTGELFFGEGSRLTVL.

Regarding this clonotype: Its ends do not fully match the called genes, so a read error is possible. This chain links TRBV6-1 with TRBJ2-1; D remains ambiguous. The CDR3 loop spans 13 amino acids. CDR1 MNHNS and CDR2 SASEGT come from the germline V gene. The CDR3 DNA reads as TGTGCCAGCACGGGTCGCTCCTGCAATGAGCAGTTCTTC. It encodes CASTGRSCNEQFF.

This clonotype was seen ten or more times. This chain uses TRBV5-1 with TRBJ2-3; 15 nucleotides align to TRBD2. CDR3 length: 18 residues. CDR1 and CDR2 (germline): SGHRS, YFSETQ. Trimming took 4 bases from V and 1 from J; bases not matched to a gene: 7. The CDR3 DNA is TGCGCCAGCAGCCTGGGACTAGCGGGAGGTGTGGGCACAGATACGCAGTATTTT. Amino acids: CASSLGLAGGVGTDTQYF.

The sample holds a few counts of this clonotype. The chain uses TRBV7-9 and TRBJ2-7; 10 nucleotides match TRBD2. CDR1 and CDR2 from the germline V gene are SEHNR and FQNEAQ (reference sequence). Germline trimming cut 3 bases from V and 0 bases from J; bases unmatched to any gene: 2. There are 15 residues in the CDR3. The CDR3 loop is CASSFGLAVSYEQYF. CDR3 nucleotide sequence: TGTGCCAGCAGCTTCGGACTAGCGGTCTCCTACGAGCAGTACTTC.

This clonotype was seen at least ten times. The V gene is TRBV2, the J gene TRBJ2-4, with TRBD1 matching over 10 bases. Trimming cost V 5 bases and J 9 bases; bases outside gene matches: 10. CDR3 length: 15 residues. Per the germline V gene, CDR1 is SNHLY and CDR2 is FYNNEI. Here the CDR3 reads CASSSGQGTTGIQYF. In DNA, the CDR3 is TGTGCCAGCAGTTCGGGACAGGGGACGACGGGCATTCAGTACTTC.